This passage covers 16 T cell receptor beta chains from one sample sequenced in a study of cytomegalovirus exposure and HLA in healthy donors. Profiled with immunoSEQ multiplex PCR; TCRdb holds only in-frame clones, not every one. The top ten clones hold about a sixth of a sample with 150,000 to 200,000 clones, less than 85% of them seen once. The sequencing input was PBMCs. All receptors derive from a man aged 18 to 29 in good health and CMV-seropositive.

The chain combines TRBV5-1 with TRBJ1-1, with D perhaps matching TRBD1 (6 bases). The germline gives CDR1 SGHRS, CDR2 YFSETQ. V was pared by 1 base and J by 2 bases, with 9 bases between. The CDR3 consists of 14 residues. CDR3 in DNA: TGCGCCAGCAGCTTGTCAGGGGTTAACACTGAAGCTTTCTTT. Its translation: CASSLSGVNTEAFF.

J is TRBJ2-3 and V is TRBV29-1; 8 nucleotides match TRBD2. J gave up 1 base and V 5 bases, and 5 bases lay outside the gene matches. CDR3 size: 14 residues. Germline CDR1 reads SQVTM; CDR2 reads ANQGSEA. The CDR3 sequence is CSVPTSGGTDTQYF. The CDR3 DNA sequence: TGCAGCGTTCCCACTAGCGGCGGCACAGATACGCAGTATTTT.

The chain employs TRBV9 and TRBJ1-2; TRBD1 might be the D (5 bases). CDR1 and CDR2 from the germline V gene are SGDLS and YYNGEE. The CDR3 is 14 amino acids. V gave up 0 bases and J gave up 4 bases, with 10 bases separating them. CDR3 region: CASSVAGGSYGYTF. In DNA form, the CDR3 reads TGTGCCAGCAGCGTAGCGGGGGGGTCCTATGGCTACACCTTC.

The chain employs TRBV28 and TRBJ1-5, with 10 bases fitting TRBD1. Germline V lookup: CDR1 MDHEN, CDR2 SYDVKM. CDR3 length equals 18 residues. V dropped 3 bases and J dropped 3; count of bases not matched to a gene: 11. CDR3 nucleotide sequence: TGTGCCAGCAGTTTGGGACAGGGGCCCATAATCCCCAATCAGCCCCAGCATTTT. It is translated as CASSLGQGPIIPNQPQHF.

A single count supports this clone. The rearrangement links TRBV28 to TRBJ2-3; TRBD1 aligns across 9 bases. The length of the CDR3 is 20 residues. CDR1 is MDHEN and CDR2 is SYDVKM in the germline V gene. V dropped 2 bases and J dropped 2; count of bases not matched to a gene: 17. CDR3 nucleotide sequence: TGTGCCAGCAGTTTACCTTCCACCACTCTCCGGGACAGGGACACAGATACGCAGTATTTT. It codes for CASSLPSTTLRDRDTDTQYF.

The rearrangement links TRBV27 to TRBJ2-7; 14 positions agree with TRBD2. Germline V gives CDR1 MNHEY, CDR2 SMNVEV (reference sequence). V shed 6 bases and J 4 bases; nucleotides not matched to a gene: 2. The CDR3 covers 14 residues. The CDR3 nucleotides read TGTGCCAGCAGCCGGACTAGCGGGAGGTACGAGCAGTACTTC. Its translation: CASSRTSGRYEQYF.

The chain has TRBV5-4 and TRBJ1-1, with D possibly matching TRBD1 (6 bases). The V end was cut by 0 bases, the J end by 1 base, with 13 bases between. The germline V gene encodes CDR1 SGHNT and CDR2 YYREEE (reference sequence). The CDR3 length is 16 residues. CDR3 bases: TGTGCCAGCAGCTTGGGTTCAGGGGCGACGAACACTGAAGCTTTCTTT. Translating gives CASSLGSGATNTEAFF.

Here the CDR3 DNA reads TGTGCCAGCAGTGAGTCCCAAGGCGGGGAAAAACTGTTTTTT. This codes for CASSESQGGEKLFF. The chain uses TRBV6-1 and TRBJ1-4; no reliable D call. V lost 3 bases, J lost 8 bases, and 13 bases lay in between. The CDR3 totals 14 residues. Germline CDR1 MNHNS, CDR2 SASEGT.

This clone was observed a few times. J is TRBJ2-2 and V is TRBV4-2; D is unresolved. There are 14 residues in the CDR3. CDR1 is LGHNA, CDR2 YNFKEQ, per germline. V gave up 1 base and J gave up 5 bases, with 8 bases separating them. The CDR3 reads CASSQVASTGELFF. In DNA form, the CDR3 reads TGTGCCAGCAGCCAAGTCGCGTCAACCGGGGAGCTGTTTTTT.

This chain connects TRBV27 to TRBJ1-5, with a weak D call TRBD1 (6 bases). Between the trimmed V and J ends, which lost 5 bases and 2 bases, there was a span of 13 bases. Germline values: CDR1 MNHEY, CDR2 SMNVEV (reference sequence). The CDR3 is 15 amino acids. The CDR3 DNA sequence: TGTGCCAGCAGTCCCTCCGCAGGGGGCAATCAGCCCCAGCATTTT. Its translation: CASSPSAGGNQPQHF.

V is TRBV28 and J is TRBJ1-5, with TRBD1 matching over 7 bases. Germline trimming cut 8 bases from V and 3 bases from J; bases unmatched to any gene: 10. This CDR3 is built from 15 residues. Germline CDR1 is MDHEN and CDR2 is SYDVKM. The CDR3 protein is CASRTGGSANQPQHF. The CDR3 bases are TGTGCCAGCCGGACAGGAGGGAGTGCCAATCAGCCCCAGCATTTT.

This clone was observed a few times. V and J are TRBV30 and TRBJ2-2; no reliable D call. The CDR3 is made up of 14 amino acids. The germline CDR1 and CDR2 sequences are GTSNPN and SVGIG (reference sequence). V lost 0 bases and J lost 8, with 13 bases in between. CDR3 bases: TGTGCCTGGAGTGTACCCCCCGTCGGTGGGGAGCTGTTTTTT. It translates to CAWSVPPVGGELFF.

This clone was counted a single time. V gene TRBV5-6 combines with J gene TRBJ1-3, with unresolved D. The CDR3 has 14 residues. Germline CDR1 is SGHDT and CDR2 is YYEEEE. V lost 2 bases, J lost 1 base, and 7 bases lay in between. The CDR3 DNA reads TGTGCCAGCAGCTTCGGAGTTTCTGGAAACACCATATATTTT. Residues: CASSFGVSGNTIYF.

The gene calls are TRBV7-8 and TRBJ2-7; the match to TRBD2 covers 7 bases. Unmatched junction bases numbered 11, after V lost 5 bases and J lost 7 bases. The length of the CDR3 is 14 residues. CDR1 SGHVS and CDR2 FQNEAQ come from the germline V gene. As DNA, the CDR3 is TGTGCCAGCAGCCCGCGGGAGCTCACTAGGGAGCAGTACTTC. Its translation is CASSPRELTREQYF. Looking up the rest from reference TRBV7-8 and TRBJ2-7 gives the full variable domain: GAGVSQSPRYKVAKRGQDVALRCDPISGHVSLFWYQQALGQGPEFLTYFQNEAQLDKSGLPSDRFFAERPEGSVSTLKIQRTQQEDSAVYLCASSPRELTREQYFGPGTRLTVT.

The chain employs TRBV7-9 and TRBJ1-2; D gene uncertain. With 1 base removed from V and 2 bases from J, the gap between germline ends came to 8 bases. This CDR3 comprises 14 residues. CDR1 is SEHNR, CDR2 FQNEAQ, per germline (reference sequence). In DNA, the CDR3 is TGTGCCAGCAGCTTAGATGGCACGAACTATGGCTACACCTTC. Protein sequence: CASSLDGTNYGYTF.

This chain uses TRBV28 with TRBJ2-1; D not certain. Germline CDR1 is MDHEN and CDR2 is SYDVKM. The CDR3 spans 14 residues. The V end was cut by 3 bases, the J end by 2 bases, with 8 bases between. The CDR3 region has the DNA TGTGCCAGCAGTTTTACACAGACCTACAATGAGCAGTTCTTC. This encodes CASSFTQTYNEQFF.